This T cell receptor (beta chain) derives from a study of OX40 agonist ivuxolimab in advanced cancers. Study-wide background: Ivuxolimab is an agonistic anti-OX40 (CD134) antibody, and patients were treated with it. Every 2 weeks, patients received ivuxolimab intravenously, dosed at 0.01 to 10 mg/kg. Earlier treatment with anti-PD-1, anti-PD-L1 or anti-CTLA-4 was permitted, and 35% to 40% had received some. Study findings and constraints: At 0.1 to 3.0 mg/kg, CD4+ and CD8+ blood T cells expanded clonally by week 6.

Produced via immunoSEQ multiplex PCR; TCRdb's table is partial and in-frame only. Seen here are roughly 32,000 clones, about 80% observed once, and the top ten hold around a quarter. There are a few counts of this clone. Its antigen remains unidentified. Germline V lookup: CDR1 SGHRS, CDR2 YFSETQ. Between the trimmed V and J ends, which lost 0 bases and 6 bases, there was a span of 10 bases. There are 14 residues in the CDR3. The receptor's source is an adult with an advanced solid tumor such as melanoma, head and neck, liver or kidney cancer. The chain recombines TRBV5-1 with TRBJ2-1, with TRBD2 as a possible D gene (5 bases). The sample in question was CD4+ or CD8+ T cells sorted from blood, obtained in a trial of the OX40 agonist ivuxolimab. The CDR3 here is CASSLAGLLNEQFF. Written as DNA, the CDR3 is TGCGCCAGCAGCTTGGCCGGACTTCTCAATGAGCAGTTCTTC.